Shown below are 5 T cell receptor beta chains from a single sample sequenced in a study of OX40 agonist ivuxolimab in advanced cancers. The repertoire was sequenced with immunoSEQ multiplex PCR; TCRdb's copy has only in-frame clones and lacks some. The profile shows about 40,000 clones, more than 70% of them singletons. Sequenced here: CD4+ or CD8+ T cells sorted from blood, sampled in a trial of the OX40 agonist ivuxolimab. These receptor sequences come from an adult with an advanced solid tumor such as melanoma, head and neck, liver or kidney cancer.

The chain links TRBV5-5 to TRBJ1-2; 7 bases map to TRBD1. This CDR3 is built from 17 residues. CDR1 and CDR2 (germline): SGHKS, YYEKEE (reference sequence). Losses at the gene ends were 2 bases for V and 3 bases for J; bases not matched to a gene: 13. CDR3 residues: CASSFGQVSYLDYGYTF. For the CDR3, the DNA is TGTGCCAGCAGCTTCGGACAGGTAAGCTATTTGGACTATGGCTACACCTTC.

The rearrangement uses TRBV23-1 and TRBJ1-5, with D possibly matching TRBD1 (6 bases). TRBV23-1 is labeled an ORF, and its function is uncertain. The CDR3 runs 16 residues. The V end lost 1 base, the J end lost 3 bases, and 13 bases lay between the germline ends. DNA for the CDR3: TGCGCCAGCAGTCAATGGGGGCAGGGAATCAATCAGCCCCAGCATTTT. Amino acid sequence: CASSQWGQGINQPQHF.

The genes are TRBV5-1 and TRBJ1-1, with a weak D call TRBD1 (5 bases). CDR1 is SGHRS and CDR2 is YFSETQ in the germline V gene. This CDR3 spans 14 amino acids. V was clipped by 5 bases and J by 5 bases, with 16 bases between them. The CDR3 bases are TGCGCCAGCAGGTCACACGGGACCCGTACTGAAGCTTTCTTT. This gives the protein CASRSHGTRTEAFF.

The chain joins TRBV19 to TRBJ2-5, with 8 positions matching TRBD2. V was pared by 2 bases and J by 5 bases, with 7 bases of the junction left unmatched. CDR3 length: 15 residues. Per the germline V gene, CDR1 is LNHDA and CDR2 is SQIVND (reference sequence). The CDR3 reads CASSINSGISETQYF. The CDR3, as DNA: TGTGCCAGTAGTATAAATAGCGGGATATCGGAGACCCAGTACTTC.

CDR3 protein: CASSSTPRGHNEQFF. The CDR3 DNA follows: TGTGCCAGCAGTTCCACCCCCCGGGGGCACAATGAGCAGTTCTTC. V usage is TRBV27 and J usage is TRBJ2-1; D possibly uses TRBD1 or TRBD2 (6 bases each). V gave up 4 bases and J gave up 5 bases, with 15 bases separating them. The CDR3 extends over 15 amino acids. Looked up from germline, CDR1 is MNHEY and CDR2 is SMNVEV (reference sequence).